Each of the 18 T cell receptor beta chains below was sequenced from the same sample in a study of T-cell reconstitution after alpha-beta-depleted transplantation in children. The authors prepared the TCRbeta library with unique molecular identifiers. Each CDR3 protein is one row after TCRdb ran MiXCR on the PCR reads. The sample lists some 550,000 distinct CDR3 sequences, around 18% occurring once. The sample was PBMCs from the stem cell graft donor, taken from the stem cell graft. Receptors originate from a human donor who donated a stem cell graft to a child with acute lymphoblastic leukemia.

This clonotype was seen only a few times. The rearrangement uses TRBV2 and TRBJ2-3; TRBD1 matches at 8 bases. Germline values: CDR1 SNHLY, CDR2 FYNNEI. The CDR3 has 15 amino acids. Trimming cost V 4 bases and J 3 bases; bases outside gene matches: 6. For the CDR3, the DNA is TGTGCCAGCAGTGTTGAGACAGGGGCTACAGATACGCAGTATTTT. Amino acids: CASSVETGATDTQYF.

In nucleotides, the CDR3 is TGTGCCAGCAGTTTTAGCGATAGCGGCTACGAGCAGTACTTC. The encoded protein is CASSFSDSGYEQYF. The rearrangement links TRBV12-3 or TRBV12-4 to TRBJ2-7; the D gene is possibly TRBD2 (6 bases). The CDR3 spans 14 residues. Trimming stripped 3 bases from V and 3 bases from J, with 12 bases between.

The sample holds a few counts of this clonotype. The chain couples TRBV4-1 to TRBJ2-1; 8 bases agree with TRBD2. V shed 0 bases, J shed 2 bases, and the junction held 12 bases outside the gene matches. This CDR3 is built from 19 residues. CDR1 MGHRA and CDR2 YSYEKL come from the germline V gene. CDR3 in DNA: TGCGCCAGCAGCCAAGATAATATGGGACTAGTCGTTGCCTACAATGAGCAGTTCTTC. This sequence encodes CASSQDNMGLVVAYNEQFF.

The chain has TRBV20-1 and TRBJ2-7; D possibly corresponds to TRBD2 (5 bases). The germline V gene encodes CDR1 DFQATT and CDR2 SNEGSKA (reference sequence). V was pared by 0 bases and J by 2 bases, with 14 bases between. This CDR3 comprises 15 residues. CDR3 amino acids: CSARDFREVTYEQYF. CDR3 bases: TGCAGTGCTAGAGATTTCCGGGAAGTTACCTACGAGCAGTACTTC.

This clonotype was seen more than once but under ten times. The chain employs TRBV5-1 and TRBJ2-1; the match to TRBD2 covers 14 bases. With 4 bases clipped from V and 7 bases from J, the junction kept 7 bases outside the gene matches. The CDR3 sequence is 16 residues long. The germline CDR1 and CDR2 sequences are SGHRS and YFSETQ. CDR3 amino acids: CASSPGLAGGENEQFF. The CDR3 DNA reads TGCGCCAGCAGCCCTGGACTAGCGGGAGGAGAAAATGAGCAGTTCTTC.

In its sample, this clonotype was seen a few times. The CDR3 DNA reads TGTGCCAGCAGTGACGGGGCTAGCGGGCGGAGCACAGATACGCAGTATTTT. As protein: CASSDGASGRSTDTQYF. The chain recombines TRBV6-4 with TRBJ2-3, with TRBD2 matching 8 bases. The CDR3 has 17 amino acids. J was trimmed by 0 bases and V by 2 bases; bases with no gene match: 7. The germline V gene has CDR1 MRHNA and CDR2 SNTAGT.

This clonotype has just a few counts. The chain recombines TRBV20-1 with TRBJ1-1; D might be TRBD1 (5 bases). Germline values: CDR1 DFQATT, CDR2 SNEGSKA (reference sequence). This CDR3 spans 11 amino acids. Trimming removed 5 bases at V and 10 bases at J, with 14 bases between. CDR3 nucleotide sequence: TGCAGTGCTCCCAGGGTTGGGGGAGCTTTCTTT. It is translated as CSAPRVGGAFF.

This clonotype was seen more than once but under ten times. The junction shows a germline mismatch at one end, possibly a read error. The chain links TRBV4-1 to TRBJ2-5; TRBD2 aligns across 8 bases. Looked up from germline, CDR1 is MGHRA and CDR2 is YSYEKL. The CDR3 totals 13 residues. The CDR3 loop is CASSQDKGTSGTF. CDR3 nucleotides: TGCGCCAGCAGCCAAGATAAAGGGACTAGTGGGACATTC.

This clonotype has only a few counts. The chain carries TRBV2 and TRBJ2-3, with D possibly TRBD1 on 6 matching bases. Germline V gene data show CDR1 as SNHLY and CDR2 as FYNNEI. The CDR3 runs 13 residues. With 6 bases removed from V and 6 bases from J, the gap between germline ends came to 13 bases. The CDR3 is CASRGTTGDTQYF. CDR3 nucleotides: TGTGCCAGCAGGGGGACAACAGGGGATACGCAGTATTTT.

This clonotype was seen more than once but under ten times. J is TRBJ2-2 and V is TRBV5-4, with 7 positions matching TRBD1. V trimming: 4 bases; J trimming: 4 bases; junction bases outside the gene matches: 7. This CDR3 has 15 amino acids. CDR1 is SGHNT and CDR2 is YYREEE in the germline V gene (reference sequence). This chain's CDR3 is CASSVPTGATGELFF. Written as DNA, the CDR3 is TGTGCCAGCAGCGTACCAACAGGGGCCACCGGGGAGCTGTTTTTT. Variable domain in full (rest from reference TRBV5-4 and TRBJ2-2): ETGVTQSPTHLIKTRGQQVTLRCSSQSGHNTVSWYQQALGQGPQFIFQYYREEENGRGNFPPRFSGLQFPNYSSELNVNALELDDSALYLCASSVPTGATGELFFGEGSRLTVL.

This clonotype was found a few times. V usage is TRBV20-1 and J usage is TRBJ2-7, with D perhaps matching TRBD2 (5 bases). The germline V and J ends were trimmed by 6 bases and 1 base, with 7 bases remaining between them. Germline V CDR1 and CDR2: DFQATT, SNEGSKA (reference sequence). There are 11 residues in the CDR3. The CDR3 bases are TGCAGTGCCGGGGAATCCTACGAGCAGTACTTC. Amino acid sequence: CSAGESYEQYF.

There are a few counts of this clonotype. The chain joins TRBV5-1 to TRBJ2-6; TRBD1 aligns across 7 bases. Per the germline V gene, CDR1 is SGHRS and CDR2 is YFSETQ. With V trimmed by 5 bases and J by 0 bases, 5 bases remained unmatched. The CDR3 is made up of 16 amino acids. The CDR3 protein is CASRTGTTSGANVLTF. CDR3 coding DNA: TGCGCCAGCAGGACAGGGACCACCTCTGGGGCCAACGTCCTGACTTTC.

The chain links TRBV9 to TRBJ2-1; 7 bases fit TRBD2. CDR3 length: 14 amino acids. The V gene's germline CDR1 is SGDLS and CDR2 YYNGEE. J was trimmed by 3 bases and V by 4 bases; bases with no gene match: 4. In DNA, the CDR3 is TGTGCCAGCAGCCTTCGGGACTACTACAATGAGCAGTTCTTC. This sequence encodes CASSLRDYYNEQFF.

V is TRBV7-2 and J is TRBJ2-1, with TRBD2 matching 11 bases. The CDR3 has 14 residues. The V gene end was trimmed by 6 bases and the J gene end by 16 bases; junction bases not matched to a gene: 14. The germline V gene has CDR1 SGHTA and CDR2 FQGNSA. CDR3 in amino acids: CASRYILAGGAIFF. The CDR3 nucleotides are TGTGCCAGCAGGTACATTCTAGCGGGAGGTGCCATATTCTTC.

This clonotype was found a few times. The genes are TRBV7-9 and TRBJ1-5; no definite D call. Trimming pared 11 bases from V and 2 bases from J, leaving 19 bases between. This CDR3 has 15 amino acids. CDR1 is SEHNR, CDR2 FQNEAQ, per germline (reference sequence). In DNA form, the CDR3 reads TGTGCCCAATTTGGGTCCGGACGGGGCAATCAGCCCCAGCATTTT. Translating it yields CAQFGSGRGNQPQHF.

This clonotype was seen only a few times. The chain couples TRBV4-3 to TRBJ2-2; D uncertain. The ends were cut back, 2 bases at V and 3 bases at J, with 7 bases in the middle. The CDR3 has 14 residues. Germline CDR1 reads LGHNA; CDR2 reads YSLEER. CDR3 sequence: CASSQLSDTGELFF. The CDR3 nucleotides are TGCGCCAGCAGCCAACTGTCCGACACCGGGGAGCTGTTTTTT.

CDR3 in DNA: TGTGCCAGCAGCCCCAGGGACAGGGGTAATTCACCCCTCCACTTT. This codes for CASSPRDRGNSPLHF. This chain uses TRBV3-1 with TRBJ1-6, with 10 bases aligning to TRBD1. This CDR3 is built from 15 residues. Germline V gene data show CDR1 as LGHDT and CDR2 as YNNKEL (reference sequence). The V and J ends lost 4 bases and 6 bases, in that order; junction bases with no gene match: 3.

CDR3 sequence: CASSQQEGANEKLFF. CDR3 DNA: TGCGCCAGCAGCCAGCAGGAGGGGGCGAATGAAAAACTGTTTTTT. The chain joins TRBV5-1 to TRBJ1-4, with TRBD1 matching over 7 bases. Germline lookup yields CDR1 SGHRS and CDR2 YFSETQ. J lost 5 bases, V lost 4 bases, and 8 bases had no gene match. The length of the CDR3 is 15 residues.